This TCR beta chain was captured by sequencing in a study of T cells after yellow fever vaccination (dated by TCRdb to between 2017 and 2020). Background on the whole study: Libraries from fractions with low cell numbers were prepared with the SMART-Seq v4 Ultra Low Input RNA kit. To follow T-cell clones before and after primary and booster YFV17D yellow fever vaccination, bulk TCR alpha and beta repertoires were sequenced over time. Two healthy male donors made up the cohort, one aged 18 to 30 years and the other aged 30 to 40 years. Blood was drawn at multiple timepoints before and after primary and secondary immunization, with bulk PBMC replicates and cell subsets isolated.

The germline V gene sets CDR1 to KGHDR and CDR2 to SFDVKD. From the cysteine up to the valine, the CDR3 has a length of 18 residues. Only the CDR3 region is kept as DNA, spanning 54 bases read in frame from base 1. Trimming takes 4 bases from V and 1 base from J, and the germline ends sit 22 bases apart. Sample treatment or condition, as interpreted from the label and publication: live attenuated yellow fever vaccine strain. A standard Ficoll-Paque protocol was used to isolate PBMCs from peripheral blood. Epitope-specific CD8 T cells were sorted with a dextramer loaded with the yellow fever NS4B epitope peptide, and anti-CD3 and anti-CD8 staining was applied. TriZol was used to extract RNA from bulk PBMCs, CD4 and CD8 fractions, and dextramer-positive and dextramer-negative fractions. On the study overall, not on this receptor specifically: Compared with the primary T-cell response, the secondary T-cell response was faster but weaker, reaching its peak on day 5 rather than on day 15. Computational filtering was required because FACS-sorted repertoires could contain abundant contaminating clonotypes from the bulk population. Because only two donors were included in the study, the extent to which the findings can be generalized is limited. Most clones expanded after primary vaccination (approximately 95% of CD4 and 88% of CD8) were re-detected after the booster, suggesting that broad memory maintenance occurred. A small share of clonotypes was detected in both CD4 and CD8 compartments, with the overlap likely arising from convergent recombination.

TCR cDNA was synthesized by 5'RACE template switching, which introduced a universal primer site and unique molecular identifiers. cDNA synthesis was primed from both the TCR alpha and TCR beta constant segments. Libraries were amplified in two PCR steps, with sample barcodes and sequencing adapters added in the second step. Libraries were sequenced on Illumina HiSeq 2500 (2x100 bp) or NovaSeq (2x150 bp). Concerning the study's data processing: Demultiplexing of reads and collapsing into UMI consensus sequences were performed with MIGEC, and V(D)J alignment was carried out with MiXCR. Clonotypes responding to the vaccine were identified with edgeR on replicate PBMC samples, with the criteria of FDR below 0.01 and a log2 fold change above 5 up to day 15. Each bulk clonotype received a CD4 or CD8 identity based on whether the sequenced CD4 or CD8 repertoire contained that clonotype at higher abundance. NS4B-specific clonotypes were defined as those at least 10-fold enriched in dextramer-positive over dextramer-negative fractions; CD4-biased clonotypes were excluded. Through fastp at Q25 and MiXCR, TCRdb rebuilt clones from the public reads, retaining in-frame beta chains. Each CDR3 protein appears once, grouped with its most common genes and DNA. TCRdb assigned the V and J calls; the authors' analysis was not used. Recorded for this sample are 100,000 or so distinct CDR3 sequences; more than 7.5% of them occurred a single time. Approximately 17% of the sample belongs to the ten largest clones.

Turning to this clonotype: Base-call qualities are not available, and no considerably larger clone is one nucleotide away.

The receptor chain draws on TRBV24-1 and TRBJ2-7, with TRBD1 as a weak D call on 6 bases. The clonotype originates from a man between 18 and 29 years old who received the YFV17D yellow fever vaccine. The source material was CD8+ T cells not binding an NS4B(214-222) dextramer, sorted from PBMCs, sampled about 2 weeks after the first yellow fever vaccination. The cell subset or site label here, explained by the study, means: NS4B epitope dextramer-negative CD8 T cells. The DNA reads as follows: TGTGCCACCAGTGACACGGGACACCTTATTTCTGTTTCCTACGAGCAGTACGTC. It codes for CATSDTGHLISVSYEQYV.